The present entry profiles one T cell receptor beta chain with its context. The entry originates in a study of early T cells in non-severe SARS-CoV-2 infection. V lost 2 bases to trimming and J lost 5 bases; unmatched junction nucleotides: 9. CDR1 and CDR2 (germline): LNHDA, SQIVND (reference sequence). CDR3 size: 17 residues. TCRdb re-analysed the 5' RACE reads in MiXCR, keeping a single row per CDR3 protein. Found here are fewer than 80,000 distinct CDR3 sequences, about 11% of them singletons; the top ten hold approximately 1.1%. Sample: whole blood, taken at baseline. The sequence derives from an adult who was a healthcare worker with PCR-confirmed SARS-CoV-2 infection or an uninfected control (not recorded which). The donor label of this sample is uncertain. The V gene is TRBV19, the J gene TRBJ2-1; TRBD1 aligns across 10 bases. CDR3 loop: CASSILPDRGTDNEQFF. The CDR3 bases are TGTGCCAGTAGTATACTCCCGGACAGGGGGACGGACAATGAGCAGTTCTTC.